This T cell receptor (beta chain) was identified during a study of blood T cell repertoires in COVID-19. Study-wide context: Whether acute or convalescent, the COVID-19 samples came from the United States, Italy and Spain.

CDR3 length: 16 amino acids. J gave up 2 bases and V 4 bases, and 9 bases lay outside the gene matches. The germline V gene encodes CDR1 LNHDA and CDR2 SQIVND (reference sequence). Per the study methods: Using reference gene primer amplification, nucleated cell counts were estimated. Libraries were prepared by immunoSEQ multiplex PCR; TCRdb keeps only in-frame clonotypes and omits some of them. V and J calls plus clone size are reproduced from that table; the DNA served to infer D and trimming. The repertoire holds roughly 86,000 clones, with 70% to 90% as singletons. The sequence was obtained from a woman of 80 years or more with COVID-19, enrolled during active disease. The chain uses TRBV19 and TRBJ2-7, with 9 bases lining up with TRBD1. Specimen: peripheral blood. Written as DNA, the CDR3 is TGTGCCAGTAGTAAGGCAACAGGGGGCTCCCCCTACGAGCAGTACTTC. Translation gives CASSKATGGSPYEQYF.